The 9 T cell receptor beta chains presented below share a single source sample, sequenced in a study of shared clonotypes between healthy human individuals. Using immunoSEQ multiplex PCR, the repertoire was profiled, and TCRdb retains in-frame clones only, with some absent. The sample yields roughly 1 million clones, around 82% seen once. Sequencing was done on a sample of memory CD4+ T cells from PBMCs. Subset indicated: CD45RA-negative fraction. These receptor sequences come from a man aged 18 to 30 in good health. Some clones in this sample may be carry-over from other donors' samples.

CDR3 loop: CASSPRVGVRTEAFF. CDR3 sequence (DNA): TGTGCCAGCAGCCCAAGGGTGGGGGTTCGGACTGAAGCTTTCTTT. This chain uses TRBV6-1 with TRBJ1-1; a weak D match, TRBD1 (5 bases). V was cut by 6 bases and J by 5 bases, with 19 bases left in between. Germline V gene data show CDR1 as MNHNS and CDR2 as SASEGT. CDR3 length equals 15 residues.

This clone showed up just a few times. The rearrangement links TRBV19 to TRBJ1-2; 10 bases match TRBD1. This CDR3 has 13 amino acids. After removal of 5 bases from V and 7 bases from J, the junction contained 4 bases not matched to a gene. CDR1 is LNHDA, CDR2 SQIVND, per germline (reference sequence). The CDR3 coding sequence is TGTGCCAGTAGTGCCCGGACAGGGGGTGGCTACACCTTC. Its protein product is CASSARTGGGYTF.

This chain uses TRBV27 with TRBJ2-7; TRBD1 might be the D (6 bases). The V and J ends lost 8 bases and 5 bases respectively, with 10 bases between them. This CDR3 region has 11 residues. Germline CDR1 and CDR2: MNHEY and SMNVEV (reference sequence). The DNA for the CDR3 is TGTGCCAGCGGACAGATCCACGAGCAGTACTTC. It encodes CASGQIHEQYF.

This chain joins TRBV28 and TRBJ2-7, with D perhaps matching TRBD1 (5 bases). The CDR3 extends over 14 amino acids. CDR1 and CDR2 from the germline V gene are MDHEN and SYDVKM. The V gene lost 5 bases and the J gene lost 3 bases, with 14 bases spanning the gap. For the CDR3, the DNA is TGTGCCAGCAGTAGGAGACAGACAAACTACGAGCAGTACTTC. Its protein product is CASSRRQTNYEQYF.

The rearrangement links TRBV9 to TRBJ2-2; D is possibly TRBD1 (6 bases). V lost 0 bases, J lost 3 bases, and 12 bases lay in between. The CDR3 spans 16 residues. Per the germline V gene, CDR1 is SGDLS and CDR2 is YYNGEE. The CDR3 spells CASSVAAGAYTGELFF. CDR3 DNA sequence: TGTGCCAGCAGCGTAGCGGCAGGGGCTTACACCGGGGAGCTGTTTTTT.

The chain recombines TRBV9 with TRBJ2-7, with D unresolved. Trimming pared 3 bases from V and 7 bases from J, leaving 14 bases between. Germline CDR1 reads SGDLS; CDR2 reads YYNGEE. The CDR3 spans 13 residues. As DNA, the CDR3 is TGTGCCAGCAGCGAGTTTGCCCTTGGGGAGCAGTACTTC. It encodes CASSEFALGEQYF.

On this clone: Other DNA sequences in this sample translate to the same CDR3. The CDR3 loop reads CASSFDRPNTEAFF. DNA of the CDR3: TGCGCCAGCAGCTTCGACAGGCCGAACACTGAAGCTTTCTTT. The V call is TRBV5-1, the J call TRBJ1-1, with a weak D call TRBD1 (6 bases). The CDR3 spans 14 residues. Trimming removed 2 bases at V and 1 base at J, with 9 bases between. Germline CDR1 reads SGHRS; CDR2 reads YFSETQ. Combining the CDR3 with reference TRBV5-1 and TRBJ1-1 gives the whole variable domain KAGVTQTPRYLIKTRGQQVTLSCSPISGHRSVSWYQQTPGQGLQFLFEYFSETQRNKGNFPGRFSGRQFSNSRSEMNVSTLELGDSALYLCASSFDRPNTEAFFGQGTRLTVV.

This chain uses TRBV5-1 with TRBJ1-2; weak D call: TRBD1 (5 bases). The CDR3 extends over 14 amino acids. The V gene lost 2 bases and the J gene lost 5 bases, with 13 bases spanning the gap. In germline, CDR1 is SGHRS, CDR2 YFSETQ. The CDR3 sequence: CASSFRRGVYGYTF. The CDR3 DNA is TGCGCCAGCAGCTTCAGGCGGGGGGTATATGGCTACACCTTC.

In DNA form, the CDR3 reads TGTGCCAGCAGTGCGGACGGAAACACCATATATTTT. Translated: CASSADGNTIYF. The rearrangement uses TRBV2 and TRBJ1-3; D is uncertain. Trimming took 4 bases from V and 4 from J, leaving 5 bases between them. This CDR3 spans 12 amino acids. Germline CDR1 is SNHLY and CDR2 is FYNNEI.